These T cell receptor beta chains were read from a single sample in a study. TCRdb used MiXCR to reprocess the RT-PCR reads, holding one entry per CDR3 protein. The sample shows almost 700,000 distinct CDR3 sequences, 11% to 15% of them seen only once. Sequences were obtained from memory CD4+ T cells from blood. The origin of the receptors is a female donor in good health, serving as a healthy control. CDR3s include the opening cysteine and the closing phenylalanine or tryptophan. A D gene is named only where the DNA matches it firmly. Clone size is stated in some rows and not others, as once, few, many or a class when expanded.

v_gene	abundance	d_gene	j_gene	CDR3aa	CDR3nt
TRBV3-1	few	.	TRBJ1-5	CASSQGTGLDQPQHF	TGTGCCAGCAGCCAAGGGACCGGCCTGGATCAGCCCCAGCATTTT
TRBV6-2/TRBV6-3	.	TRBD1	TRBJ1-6	CASSSASRGTANSPLHF	TGTGCCAGCAGTTCCGCTAGCAGGGGGACCGCGAATTCACCCCTCCACTTT
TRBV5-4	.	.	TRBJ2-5	CASSLALARGVETQYF	TGTGCCAGCAGCTTGGCCCTAGCGCGAGGGGTAGAGACCCAGTACTTC
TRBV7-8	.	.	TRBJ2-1	CASSSAAGLDEQFF	TGTGCCAGCAGTTCGGCCGCGGGGCTCGATGAGCAGTTCTTC
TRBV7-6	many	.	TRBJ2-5	CASSPLRQETQYF	TGTGCCAGCAGCCCCCTGAGGCAAGAGACCCAGTACTTC
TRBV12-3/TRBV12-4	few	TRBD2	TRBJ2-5	CASSHADGLAEETQYF	TGTGCCAGCAGTCATGCTGATGGACTAGCTGAGGAGACCCAGTACTTC
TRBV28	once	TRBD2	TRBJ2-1	CASSLRRLAGGPSEQFF	TGTGCCAGCAGTTTACGGCGGCTAGCGGGAGGGCCTAGTGAGCAGTTCTTC
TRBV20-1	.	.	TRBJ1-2	CSAAGQGGYTF	TGCAGTGCTGCCGGCCAGGGCGGCTACACCTTC
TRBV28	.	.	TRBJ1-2	CASKQGVYGYTF	TGTGCCAGCAAACAAGGGGTCTATGGCTACACCTTC
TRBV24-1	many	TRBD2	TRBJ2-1	CATSDLPDSGRASEQFF	TGTGCCACCAGTGATTTACCGGATAGCGGGAGAGCATCTGAGCAGTTCTTC
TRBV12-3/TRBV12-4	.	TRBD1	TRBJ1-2	CASTNPVQGASGYTF	TGTGCCAGCACCAACCCCGTACAGGGGGCCAGTGGCTACACCTTC
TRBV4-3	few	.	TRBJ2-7	CASSQETASYYEQYF	TGCGCCAGCAGCCAAGAAACAGCTTCCTACTACGAGCAGTACTTC
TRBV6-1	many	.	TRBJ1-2	CASKTGPSYGYTF	TGTGCCAGCAAGACCGGCCCAAGCTATGGCTACACCTTC
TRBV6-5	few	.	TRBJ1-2	CASSYWATGSNYGYTF	TGTGCCAGCAGTTACTGGGCGACAGGATCTAACTATGGCTACACCTTC
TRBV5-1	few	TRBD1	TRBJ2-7	CASGDPRDSYEQYF	TGCGCCAGCGGAGACCCCCGGGACAGCTACGAGCAGTACTTC
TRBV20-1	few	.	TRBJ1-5	CSARGAGQPQHF	TGCAGCGCCCGGGGGGCAGGTCAGCCCCAGCATTTT
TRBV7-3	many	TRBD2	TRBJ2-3	CASSLKGTSFTDTQYF	TGTGCCAGCAGCTTAAAAGGGACTAGCTTCACAGATACGCAGTATTTT
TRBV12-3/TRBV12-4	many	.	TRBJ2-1	CASRSEGLSYNEQFF	TGTGCCAGCAGATCAGAGGGCCTCTCCTACAATGAGCAGTTCTTC
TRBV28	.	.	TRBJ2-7	CVTMRQREQYF	TGTGTCACAATGCGGCAGCGGGAGCAGTACTTC
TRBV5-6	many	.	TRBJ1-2	CASSFVGHYGYTF	TGTGCCAGCAGCTTCGTGGGTCACTATGGCTACACCTTC
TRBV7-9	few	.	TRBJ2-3	CASSFRASGMGTQYF	TGTGCCAGCAGCTTCAGGGCGTCGGGCATGGGTACGCAGTATTTT
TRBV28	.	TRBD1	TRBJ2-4	CASSPGGDKNIQYF	TGTGCCAGCAGCCCAGGGGGCGACAAAAACATTCAGTACTTC
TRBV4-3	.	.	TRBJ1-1	CASSQDWRVNTEAFF	TGCGCCAGCAGCCAAGACTGGAGGGTTAACACTGAAGCTTTCTTT
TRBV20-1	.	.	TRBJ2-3	CSGAIRGSFTDTQYF	TGCAGTGGGGCCATAAGGGGGAGCTTCACAGATACGCAGTATTTT
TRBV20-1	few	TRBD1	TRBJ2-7	CSEGVLRTGSPEQYF	TGCAGTGAGGGGGTGTTAAGGACAGGGAGTCCCGAGCAGTACTTC
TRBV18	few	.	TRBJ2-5	CASRGSRGETQYF	TGTGCCAGTAGGGGTTCGAGGGGAGAGACCCAGTACTTC
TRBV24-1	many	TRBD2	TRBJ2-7	CATSDSGTSGSSYEQYF	TGTGCCACCAGTGATTCCGGGACTAGCGGGAGCTCCTACGAGCAGTACTTC
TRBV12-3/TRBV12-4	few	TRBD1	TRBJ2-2	CASSTGTATPSNTGELFF	TGTGCCAGCAGCACCGGGACAGCGACCCCCTCGAACACCGGGGAGCTGTTTTTT
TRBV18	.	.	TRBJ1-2	CASSPSILRGNYGYTF	TGTGCCAGCTCACCGTCGATTTTGAGAGGCAACTATGGCTACACCTTC
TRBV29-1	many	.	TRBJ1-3	CSVEAQSGAYSGNTIYF	TGCAGCGTTGAAGCCCAGTCAGGGGCGTACTCTGGAAACACCATATATTTT
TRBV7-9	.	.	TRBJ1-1	CASSPPGRPAEAFF	TGTGCCAGCAGCCCCCCTGGGCGGCCCGCTGAAGCTTTCTTT
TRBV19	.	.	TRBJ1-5	CASSIGYGANQPQHF	TGTGCCAGTAGTATTGGATACGGGGCCAATCAGCCCCAGCATTTT
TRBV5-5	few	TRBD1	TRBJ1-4	CASSSDRGNEKLFF	TGTGCCAGCAGCTCGGACAGGGGGAATGAAAAACTGTTTTTT
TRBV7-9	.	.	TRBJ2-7	CASTQGQGVSYEQYF	TGTGCCAGCACCCAAGGCCAGGGAGTCTCTTACGAGCAGTACTTC
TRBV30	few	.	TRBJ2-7	CAWSSQSKQQYF	TGTGCCTGGAGTTCCCAATCTAAACAGCAGTACTTC
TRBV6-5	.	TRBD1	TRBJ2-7	CASSYSFGQGREQYF	TGTGCCAGCAGTTACTCTTTCGGACAGGGTCGAGAGCAGTACTTC
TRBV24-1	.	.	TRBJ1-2	CATSAEPNYGYTF	TGTGCCACCAGTGCGGAACCGAACTATGGCTACACCTTC
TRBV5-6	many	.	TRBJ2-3	CASSLPGHITDTQYF	TGTGCCAGCAGCTTACCGGGACATATCACAGATACGCAGTATTTT
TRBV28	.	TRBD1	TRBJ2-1	CASSLNPGQGINEQFF	TGTGCCAGCAGTTTAAACCCGGGACAGGGGATTAATGAGCAGTTCTTC
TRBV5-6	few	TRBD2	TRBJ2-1	CASSRRTSGKWYNEQFF	TGTGCCAGCAGCAGACGGACTAGCGGGAAGTGGTACAATGAGCAGTTCTTC
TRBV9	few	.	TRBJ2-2	CASSVEVNTGELFF	TGTGCCAGCAGCGTAGAGGTGAACACCGGGGAGCTGTTTTTT
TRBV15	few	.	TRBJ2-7	CATSRDSYEQYF	TGTGCCACCAGCAGAGATTCATACGAGCAGTACTTC
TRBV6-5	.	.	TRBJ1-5	CASSTPGKPQHF	TGTGCCAGCAGCACCCCGGGTAAGCCCCAGCATTTT
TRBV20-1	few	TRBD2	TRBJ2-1	CSASNLGLAGANEQFF	TGCAGTGCTAGCAACTTGGGACTAGCGGGGGCGAATGAGCAGTTCTTC
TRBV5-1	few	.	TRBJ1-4	CASSLDSFNEKLFF	TGCGCCAGCAGCCTGGACAGCTTTAATGAAAAACTGTTTTTT
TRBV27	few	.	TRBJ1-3	CASSLAGTIGNTIYF	TGTGCCAGCAGTCTAGCCGGGACAATCGGAAACACCATATATTTT
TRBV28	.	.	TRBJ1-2	CASSFVRGAYGYTF	TGTGCCAGCAGTTTCGTCAGGGGCGCCTATGGCTACACCTTC
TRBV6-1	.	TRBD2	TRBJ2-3	CASSAGKAGGPTDTQYF	TGTGCCAGCAGTGCGGGAAAGGCGGGAGGGCCCACAGATACGCAGTATTTT
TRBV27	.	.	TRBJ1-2	CASSLTRGGYGYTF	TGTGCCAGCAGCTTGACGAGGGGCGGCTATGGCTACACCTTC
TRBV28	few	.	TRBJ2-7	CASKHFYEQYF	TGTGCCAGCAAACATTTCTACGAGCAGTACTTC